The TCR beta chain described here comes from a study of cytomegalovirus exposure and HLA in healthy donors. Study outcomes and limitations: When analyzed later, a missense DCLRE1C variant was found to be linked to TCR beta V- and J-gene trimming.

A multiplex PCR was run with 60 Vbeta primers and 13 Jbeta primers. Sequencing used immunoSEQ multiplex PCR; TCRdb keeps in-frame clones, though not all of them. The sample holds 150,000 or so clones, approximately 81% seen once. This clone was counted between two and nine times. Its antigen is not identified. The CDR3 totals 15 residues. Germline CDR1 and CDR2: SGHRS and YFSETQ. The ends lost 2 bases at V and 5 bases at J; junction bases unmatched: 3. The sample consisted of PBMCs. The chain carries TRBV5-1 and TRBJ2-1; 11 nucleotides match TRBD2. This clonotype was obtained from a man aged 45 to 65 in good health and CMV-seropositive. The CDR3 coding sequence is TGCGCCAGCAGCTTAGGGGGACTAGCGGACAATGAGCAGTTCTTC. Translating it yields CASSLGGLADNEQFF.